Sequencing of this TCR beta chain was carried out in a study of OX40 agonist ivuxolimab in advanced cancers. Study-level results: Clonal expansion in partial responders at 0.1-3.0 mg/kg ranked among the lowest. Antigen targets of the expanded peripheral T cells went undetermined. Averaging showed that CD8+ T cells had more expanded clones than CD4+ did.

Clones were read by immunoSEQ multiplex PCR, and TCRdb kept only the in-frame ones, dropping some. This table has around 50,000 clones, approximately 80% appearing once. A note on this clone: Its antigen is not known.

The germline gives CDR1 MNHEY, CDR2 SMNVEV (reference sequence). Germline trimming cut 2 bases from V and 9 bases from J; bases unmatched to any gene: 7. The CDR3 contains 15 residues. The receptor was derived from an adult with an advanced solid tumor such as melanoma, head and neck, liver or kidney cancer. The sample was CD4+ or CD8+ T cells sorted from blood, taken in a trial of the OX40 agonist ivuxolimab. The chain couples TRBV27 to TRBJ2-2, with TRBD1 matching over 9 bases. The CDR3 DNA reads TGTGCCAGCAGTTTAACTCAAACAGGGGGCAGGGAGCTGTTTTTT. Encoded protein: CASSLTQTGGRELFF.